The 27 T cell receptor beta chains presented below share a single source sample, sequenced in a study of early T cells in non-severe SARS-CoV-2 infection. A single record per CDR3 protein comes from TCRdb applying MiXCR to the 5' RACE reads. Of roughly 64,000 distinct CDR3 sequences in the sample, approximately 8.8% are singletons; the top ten hold about an eighth. The material sequenced was whole blood, taken at baseline. Every receptor here comes from an adult who was a healthcare worker with PCR-confirmed SARS-CoV-2 infection or an uninfected control (not recorded which).

This clonotype was detected only a few times. The rearrangement joins TRBV29-1 to TRBJ2-2; the D is unclear. The CDR3 is made up of 13 amino acids. Trimming took off 5 bases at V and 7 bases at J, with 14 bases between the two ends. In germline, CDR1 is SQVTM, CDR2 ANQGSEA. For the CDR3, the DNA is TGCAGCGTTACCGGGCAAGGGCTCGGGGAGCTGTTTTTT. Translating gives CSVTGQGLGELFF.

This clonotype has just a few counts. The chain links TRBV5-1 to TRBJ2-1; the D is unclear. V lost 4 bases, J lost 3 bases, and 5 bases lay in between. CDR1 and CDR2 (germline): SGHRS, YFSETQ. This CDR3 has 12 amino acids. The CDR3 here is CASSTLYNEQFF. The CDR3 coding sequence is TGCGCCAGCAGCACCCTCTACAATGAGCAGTTCTTC.

The chain links TRBV7-2 to TRBJ2-3; D is unclear. Germline assignment: CDR1 SGHTA and CDR2 FQGNSA. The CDR3 covers 14 residues. The V end was cut by 7 bases, the J end by 0 bases, with 11 bases between. The CDR3 DNA follows: TGTGCCAGCAACAGAGATTCTAGCACAGATACGCAGTATTTT. Its protein product is CASNRDSSTDTQYF.

The sample holds a few counts of this clonotype. The chain combines TRBV14 with TRBJ2-5; D may be TRBD1 or TRBD2 (6 bases each). V dropped 0 bases and J dropped 1 base, with 18 bases sitting between them. Germline CDR1 reads SGHDN; CDR2 reads FVKESK. There are 18 residues in the CDR3. DNA of the CDR3: TGTGCCAGCAGCCAAGAGGGGGGCGGTACCCGGCGCCAAGAGACCCAGTACTTC. Its protein is CASSQEGGGTRRQETQYF.

This clonotype was seen at least ten times. This chain links TRBV20-1 with TRBJ2-4; 8 bases are shared with TRBD1. Germline V gene data show CDR1 as DFQATT and CDR2 as SNEGSKA (reference sequence). The trim removed 3 bases at V and 7 bases at J, leaving 2 bases unmatched. This CDR3 has 12 amino acids. CDR3 sequence: CSASRGLNIQYF. The CDR3 DNA reads as TGCAGTGCTAGCAGGGGGCTTAACATTCAGTACTTC.

This chain joins TRBV2 and TRBJ2-1; D may correspond to TRBD1 or TRBD2 (5 bases each). The V gene lost 6 bases and the J gene lost 10 bases, with 22 bases spanning the gap. This CDR3 is built from 15 residues. In germline, CDR1 is SNHLY, CDR2 FYNNEI. The CDR3 sequence: CASRDGTVKVGEQFF. The CDR3 DNA reads TGTGCCAGCAGGGATGGGACCGTCAAAGTCGGGGAGCAGTTCTTC.

The gene calls are TRBV15 and TRBJ2-3, with D perhaps given as TRBD1 or TRBD2 (6 bases each). The CDR3 is 15 amino acids. V lost 0 bases and J 4 bases, leaving 11 bases between the germline ends. CDR1 is LNHNV, CDR2 YYDKDF, per germline (reference sequence). CDR3 region: CATSREGGLADTQYF. The CDR3, as DNA: TGTGCCACCAGCAGAGAGGGGGGCCTGGCAGATACGCAGTATTTT.

There are many counts of this clonotype. The chain recombines TRBV30 with TRBJ2-5; D ambiguous. Trimming stripped 5 bases from V and 0 bases from J, with 13 bases between. CDR3 length equals 14 residues. CDR1 GTSNPN and CDR2 SVGIG come from the germline V gene (reference sequence). CDR3 amino acids: CAWEFGLYQETQYF. The CDR3 bases are TGTGCCTGGGAGTTCGGTTTGTACCAAGAGACCCAGTACTTC. Drawing the rest from reference TRBV30 and TRBJ2-5, the complete variable domain is SQTIHQWPATLVQPVGSPLSLECTVEGTSNPNLYWYRQAAGRGLQLLFYSVGIGQISSEVPQNLSASRPQDRQFILSSKKLLLSDSGFYLCAWEFGLYQETQYFGPGTRLLVL.

This clonotype turned up a few times. The rearrangement uses TRBV24-1 and TRBJ2-3, with TRBD1 matching 7 bases. Germline CDR1 KGHDR, CDR2 SFDVKD. J gave up 0 bases and V 4 bases, and 3 bases lay outside the gene matches. The CDR3 contains 15 residues. As DNA, the CDR3 is TGTGCCACCAGTGACCACAGGGGAAGCACAGATACGCAGTATTTT. Its protein product is CATSDHRGSTDTQYF.

This clonotype has more than one count but fewer than ten. This chain uses TRBV27 with TRBJ1-1; the D gene is possibly TRBD1 (5 bases). The CDR3 is made up of 13 amino acids. Trimming removed 5 bases from V and 1 base from J, with 8 bases in between. Germline V gives CDR1 MNHEY, CDR2 SMNVEV (reference sequence). The CDR3 DNA sequence: TGTGCCAGCAGTCCCGGGACGAACACTGAAGCTTTCTTT. Translated: CASSPGTNTEAFF.

The chain links TRBV19 to TRBJ1-2; no clear D gene. The germline gives CDR1 LNHDA, CDR2 SQIVND (reference sequence). This CDR3 contains 12 residues. Between the trimmed V and J ends, which lost 7 bases and 7 bases, there was a span of 13 bases. The CDR3: CASKASAGGYTF. Written as DNA, the CDR3 is TGTGCCAGTAAGGCCAGCGCCGGTGGCTACACCTTC.

The J gene is TRBJ1-1, the V gene TRBV5-6; 8 bases map to TRBD1. Germline trimming cut 5 bases from V and 1 base from J; bases unmatched to any gene: 10. From germline, CDR1 is SGHDT and CDR2 YYEEEE. The CDR3 is 16 residues long. This chain's CDR3 is CASSSTKDRANTEAFF. The CDR3 region has the DNA TGTGCCAGCAGTTCGACGAAGGACAGGGCGAACACTGAAGCTTTCTTT.

This clonotype has only a few counts. The chain has TRBV29-1 and TRBJ2-7; D possibly corresponds to TRBD1 (6 bases). Trimming stripped 3 bases from V and 5 bases from J, with 14 bases between. The CDR3 contains 13 residues. Germline CDR1 and CDR2: SQVTM and ANQGSEA. The CDR3 here is CSVETGLENEQYF. In DNA, the CDR3 is TGCAGCGTTGAGACAGGTTTGGAAAACGAGCAGTACTTC.

This clonotype was counted only a few times. This chain connects TRBV5-6 to TRBJ2-1; 10 positions match TRBD2. The V segment lost 5 bases and the J segment 4 bases; nucleotides outside the gene matches: 6. The germline gives CDR1 SGHDT, CDR2 YYEEEE. The CDR3 loop spans 15 amino acids. The CDR3 sequence is CASREAGGNYNEQFF. The DNA for the CDR3 is TGTGCCAGCAGGGAAGCGGGAGGGAATTACAATGAGCAGTTCTTC.

This clonotype was found a few times. V usage is TRBV11-3 and J usage is TRBJ2-2; 7 bases fit TRBD1. The germline V gene has CDR1 SGHNT and CDR2 YENEEA. The CDR3 has 16 amino acids. V was pared by 1 base and J by 0 bases, with 2 bases of the junction left unmatched. The CDR3 DNA follows: TGTGCCAGCAGCTTAGTTGGGACAGCGAACACCGGGGAGCTGTTTTTT. Protein: CASSLVGTANTGELFF.

The table lists this clonotype with a few counts. The chain employs TRBV7-9 and TRBJ2-7; 13 bases are shared with TRBD2. Germline V gives CDR1 SEHNR, CDR2 FQNEAQ (reference sequence). The CDR3 runs to 14 residues. Trimming at V came to 3 bases and at J to 5 bases, leaving 1 base not matched to a gene. The CDR3 reads CASSFGLAGDEQYF. The CDR3 coding sequence is TGTGCCAGCAGCTTCGGACTAGCGGGAGACGAGCAGTACTTC.

This clonotype was recorded many times. The chain is built from TRBV5-4 and TRBJ2-1, with 7 bases aligning to TRBD2. Germline loops: CDR1 SGHNT, CDR2 YYREEE (reference sequence). After removal of 8 bases from V and 4 bases from J, the junction contained 12 bases not matched to a gene. There are 15 residues in the CDR3. This CDR3 reads CASNRGLREYNEQFF. CDR3 in DNA: TGTGCCAGTAATCGGGGACTACGTGAATACAATGAGCAGTTCTTC. Using reference TRBV5-4 and TRBJ2-1 for the parts outside the CDR3, the full variable domain is ETGVTQSPTHLIKTRGQQVTLRCSSQSGHNTVSWYQQALGQGPQFIFQYYREEENGRGNFPPRFSGLQFPNYSSELNVNALELDDSALYLCASNRGLREYNEQFFGPGTRLTVL.

In this sample, this clonotype turned up many times. The V and J genes are TRBV20-1 and TRBJ2-7; possibly TRBD2 for D (6 bases). CDR3 length: 14 residues. The V end was cut by 8 bases, the J end by 1 base, with 18 bases between. Looked up from germline, CDR1 is DFQATT and CDR2 is SNEGSKA (reference sequence). CDR3 loop: CSSERSGGSYEQYF. In nucleotides, the CDR3 is TGCAGTTCCGAGCGGAGCGGAGGGTCCTACGAGCAGTACTTC.

This clonotype was counted a few times. The V call is TRBV20-1, the J call TRBJ2-7; 8 nucleotides match TRBD1. The germline V gene has CDR1 DFQATT and CDR2 SNEGSKA (reference sequence). The CDR3 consists of 14 residues. With V trimmed by 0 bases and J by 9 bases, 10 bases remained unmatched. CDR3 nucleotide sequence: TGCAGTGCTAGAGATAGGACAGGGAAGTCCGTGCAGTACTTC. Translation gives CSARDRTGKSVQYF.

The table lists this clonotype with a few counts. J is TRBJ1-6 and V is TRBV2, with unresolved D. V was cut by 7 bases and J by 4 bases, with 8 bases left in between. Germline-derived CDR1 and CDR2 are SNHLY and FYNNEI. The CDR3 is 13 amino acids. The CDR3 is CASIQEYNSPLHF. The DNA of the CDR3 is TGTGCCAGCATCCAGGAATATAATTCACCCCTCCACTTT. Combining the CDR3 with reference TRBV2 and TRBJ1-6 gives the whole variable domain EPEVTQTPSHQVTQMGQEVILRCVPISNHLYFYWYRQILGQKVEFLVSFYNNEISEKSEIFDDQFSVERPDGSNFTLKIRSTKLEDSAMYFCASIQEYNSPLHFGNGTRLTVT.

V and J are TRBV4-1 and TRBJ2-1; D uncertain. The CDR3 has 14 amino acids. The germline CDR1 and CDR2 sequences are MGHRA and YSYEKL. V dropped 0 bases and J dropped 5 bases, with 8 bases sitting between them. CDR3 nucleotide sequence: TGCGCCAGCAGCCAAGATTGGGCAGACAATGAGCAGTTCTTC. Its protein product is CASSQDWADNEQFF.

Ten or more counts support this clonotype. The chain has TRBV6-5 and TRBJ1-1; possibly TRBD1 for D (5 bases). The CDR3 loop spans 14 amino acids. V was shortened by 5 bases and J by 5 bases, with 15 bases between the two germline ends. Germline CDR1 MNHEY, CDR2 SVGAGI. In DNA form, the CDR3 reads TGTGCCAGCAGTGTAGTGAGGGGAAGGACTGAAGCTTTCTTT. Translating it yields CASSVVRGRTEAFF.

This clonotype was seen just once. J is TRBJ2-3 and V is TRBV7-2; D not resolved. The V end lost 5 bases, the J end lost 3 bases, and 9 bases lay between the germline ends. Germline-derived CDR1 and CDR2 are SGHTA and FQGNSA. The CDR3 consists of 13 residues. In DNA, the CDR3 is TGTGCCAGCAGCCTCGCGATGACAGATACGCAGTATTTT. Its translation is CASSLAMTDTQYF.

This clonotype was counted at least ten times. V and J are TRBV7-9 and TRBJ2-5; D is perhaps TRBD1 or TRBD2 (5 bases each). CDR3 length equals 15 residues. The V gene lost 2 bases and the J gene lost 2 bases, with 12 bases spanning the gap. CDR1 and CDR2 (germline): SEHNR, FQNEAQ (reference sequence). The CDR3 coding sequence is TGTGCCAGCAGCTTAATCCGGGACGGACAAGAGACCCAGTACTTC. Protein sequence: CASSLIRDGQETQYF. Based on the CDR3 plus reference TRBV7-9 and TRBJ2-5, the full variable domain is DTGVSQNPRHKITKRGQNVTFRCDPISEHNRLYWYRQTLGQGPEFLTYFQNEAQLEKSRLLSDRFSAERPKGSFSTLEIQRTEQGDSAMYLCASSLIRDGQETQYFGPGTRLLVL.

The CDR3 DNA follows: TGCGCCAGCAGCTTGGAAGGTTTAAATGAAAAACTGTTTTTT. Translation: CASSLEGLNEKLFF. The chain recombines TRBV5-1 with TRBJ1-4, with unresolved D. Germline V lookup: CDR1 SGHRS, CDR2 YFSETQ. The CDR3 sequence is 14 residues long. V was shortened by 0 bases and J by 5 bases, with 8 bases between the two germline ends.

This clonotype was picked up a small number of times. The V gene is TRBV4-2, the J gene TRBJ1-2, with D perhaps TRBD1 (6 bases). The ends were cut back, 1 base at V and 4 bases at J, with 10 bases in the middle. This CDR3 comprises 14 residues. From germline, CDR1 is LGHNA and CDR2 YNFKEQ. The CDR3 sequence is CASSQAQGPYGYTF. CDR3 bases: TGTGCCAGCAGCCAAGCCCAGGGGCCCTATGGCTACACCTTC.

This clonotype was seen ten or more times. V is TRBV2 and J is TRBJ2-5, with 8 bases identical to TRBD1. Losses at the gene ends were 10 bases for V and 1 base for J; bases not matched to a gene: 2. The CDR3 covers 12 residues. Germline V gene data show CDR1 as SNHLY and CDR2 as FYNNEI. DNA of the CDR3: TGTGCCACCACAGGGGGCCAAGAGACCCAGTACTTC. This codes for CATTGGQETQYF.